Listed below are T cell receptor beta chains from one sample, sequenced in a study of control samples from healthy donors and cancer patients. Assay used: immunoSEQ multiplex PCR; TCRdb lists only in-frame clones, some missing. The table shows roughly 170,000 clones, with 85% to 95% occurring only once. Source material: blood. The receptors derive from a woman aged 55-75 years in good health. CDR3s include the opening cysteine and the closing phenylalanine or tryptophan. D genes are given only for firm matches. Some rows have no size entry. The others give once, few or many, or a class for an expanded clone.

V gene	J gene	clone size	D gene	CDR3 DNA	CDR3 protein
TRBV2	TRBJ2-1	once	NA	TGTGCCAGCAGTGTAGCGGTGCCTGGTGAGCAGTTCTTC	CASSVAVPGEQFF
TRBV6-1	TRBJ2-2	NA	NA	TGTGCCAGCAGTGAACTTCAGGCTGGCGGGGAGCTGTTTTTT	CASSELQAGGELFF
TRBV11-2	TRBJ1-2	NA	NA	TGTGCCAGCAGCATAGACAGGACGAGGGGCTACACCTTC	CASSIDRTRGYTF
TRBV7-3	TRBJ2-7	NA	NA	TGTGCCAGCAGCTTAACCAACGTGGACGAGCAGTACTTC	CASSLTNVDEQYF
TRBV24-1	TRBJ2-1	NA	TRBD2	TGTGCCACCAGTGATTCCGAAGCGGGGGTGTACAATGAGCAGTTCTTC	CATSDSEAGVYNEQFF
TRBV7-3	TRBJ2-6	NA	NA	TGTGCCACCATGCCGCCTGGGGCCAACGTCCTGACTTTC	CATMPPGANVLTF
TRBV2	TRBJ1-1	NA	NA	TGTGCCAGCAGTGAATCCGGGGTTGAAGCTTTCTTT	CASSESGVEAFF
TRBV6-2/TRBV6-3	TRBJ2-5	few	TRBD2	TGTGCCAGCAGCCACCCCCGACTAGCGGGGGAACAAGAGACCCAGTACTTC	CASSHPRLAGEQETQYF
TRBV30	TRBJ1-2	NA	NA	TGTGCCTGGTCCGGGACCGTGTGGGGCTACACCTTC	CAWSGTVWGYTF
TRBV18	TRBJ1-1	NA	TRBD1	TGTGCCAGCTCACAGGGGACAGGGTCCTTAGACACTGAAGCTTTCTTT	CASSQGTGSLDTEAFF
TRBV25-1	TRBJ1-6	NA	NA	TGTGCCAGCCCGCAGGGAACATGGAATTCACCCCTCCACTTT	CASPQGTWNSPLHF
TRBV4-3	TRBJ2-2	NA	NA	TGCGCCAGCAGCAAAGGGGAGGGGGCGGACACCGGGGAGCTGTTTTTT	CASSKGEGADTGELFF
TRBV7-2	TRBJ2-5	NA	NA	TGTGCCAGCAGCTTGTTCGGGGTAGAAGAGACCCAGTACTTC	CASSLFGVEETQYF
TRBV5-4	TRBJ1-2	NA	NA	TGTGCCAGCAGCTTGGATTTCGGCAGAACTTCTAACTATGGCTACACCTTC	CASSLDFGRTSNYGYTF
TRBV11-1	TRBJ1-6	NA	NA	TGTGCCAGCAGCTTAAGTTCACAGAAAAATTCACCCCTCCACTTT	CASSLSSQKNSPLHF
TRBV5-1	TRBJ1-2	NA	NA	TGCGCCAGCAGCTTGTCAGGGGACTATGGCTACACCTTC	CASSLSGDYGYTF
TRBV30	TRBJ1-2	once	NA	TGTGCCTGGAGCGGGGGTGGGGGCTACACCTTC	CAWSGGGGYTF
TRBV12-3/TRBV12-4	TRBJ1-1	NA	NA	TGTGCCAGCAGTTTACGTATGAACACTGAAGCTTTCTTT	CASSLRMNTEAFF
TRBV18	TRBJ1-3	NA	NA	TGTGCCAGCTCACTCGGTCTTTCTGGAAACACCATATATTTT	CASSLGLSGNTIYF
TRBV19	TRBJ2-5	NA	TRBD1	TGTGCCAGTAGTATTTACCTCGGGACAGGGTTCCAAGAGACCCAGTACTTC	CASSIYLGTGFQETQYF